This TCR beta chain was found in a study of T cells after yellow fever vaccination. TCRdb ran MiXCR on the 5' RACE reads and lists one entry per CDR3 protein. The sample holds a few hundred thousand distinct CDR3 sequences; about 8.7% are singletons and the top ten take about 20%. The CDR3 extends over 15 amino acids. Per germline, CDR1 SGHDN and CDR2 FVKESK. The V gene end was trimmed by 4 bases and the J gene end by 4 bases; junction bases not matched to a gene: 7. This clonotype turned up a few times. Its matching antigen is unknown. Study-level findings and limits: Peaking faster, on day 5 versus 15, the secondary response was nonetheless weaker.

The sample was PBMCs, taken on the day of the first yellow fever vaccination. This chain links TRBV14 with TRBJ2-3; 8 positions agree with TRBD2. This clonotype was sampled from a man aged 18 to 29 who received the YFV17D yellow fever vaccine. In DNA, the CDR3 is TGTGCCAGCAGCCCCCAACTAGCGGCAGCAGATACGCAGTATTTT. This gives the protein CASSPQLAAADTQYF. The whole variable domain, remainder taken from reference TRBV14 and TRBJ2-3, is EAGVTQFPSHSVIEKGQTVTLRCDPISGHDNLYWYRRVMGKEIKFLLHFVKESKQDESGMPNNRFLAERTGGTYSTLKVQPAELEDSGVYFCASSPQLAAADTQYFGPGTRLTVL.